This TCR beta chain originates from a study of spatial heterogeneity in lung cancer. This clonotype came up once. Specified time point: blood at routine non-recurrence follow-up after resection. Germline V gives CDR1 SEHNR, CDR2 FQNEAQ (reference sequence). V lost 5 bases to trimming and J lost 6 bases, with 14 bases between them. The CDR3 runs 14 residues. MiXCR, run by TCRdb on the 5' RACE reads, gives a single entry per CDR3 protein. The data show 30,000 to 40,000 distinct CDR3 sequences, around 7.6% seen once. Sequencing used PBMCs, obtained at follow-up. The source is a male donor with early-stage non-small cell lung cancer. The genes are TRBV7-9 and TRBJ1-5; D gene ambiguous. Written as DNA, the CDR3 is TGTGCCAGCAGCCTAGACACAGACGGTCAGCCCCAGCATTTT. Its protein product is CASSLDTDGQPQHF.